This T cell receptor beta chain was recorded in a study of blood T cell repertoires in COVID-19. The CDR3 is 14 amino acids. The trim removed 6 bases at V and 10 bases at J, leaving 14 bases unmatched. CDR1 and CDR2 (germline): SGHTA, FQGNSA. Generated by immunoSEQ multiplex PCR, the TCRdb table keeps only in-frame clones and is missing some. The sample records tens of thousands of clones, roughly 78% being singletons. The TCR sequence derives from a woman of 80 years or more with acute or convalescent COVID-19. Sequenced input: peripheral blood. The chain employs TRBV7-2 and TRBJ1-2; TRBD1 aligns across 7 bases. The CDR3 sequence: CASSQPTGGTDYTF. CDR3 nucleotide sequence: TGTGCCAGCAGTCAACCCACGGGTGGGACAGACTACACCTTC.